This T cell receptor (beta chain) was sequenced for a study of control samples from healthy donors and cancer patients. The method was immunoSEQ multiplex PCR; TCRdb's version includes in-frame clones alone and lacks a portion of them. This table holds 230,000 or so clones, 85% to 95% found once. Germline V CDR1 and CDR2: LNHDA, SQIVND (reference sequence). Trimming cost V 10 bases and J 9 bases, with 16 bases left between them. The length of the CDR3 is 13 residues. The TCR was taken from a man aged 50 or older in good health. Sequenced: blood. The chain is built from TRBV19 and TRBJ1-6; no clear D. The CDR3 sequence is CATSAGASSPLHF. CDR3 DNA: TGTGCCACCTCCGCTGGAGCTTCTTCACCCCTCCACTTT.